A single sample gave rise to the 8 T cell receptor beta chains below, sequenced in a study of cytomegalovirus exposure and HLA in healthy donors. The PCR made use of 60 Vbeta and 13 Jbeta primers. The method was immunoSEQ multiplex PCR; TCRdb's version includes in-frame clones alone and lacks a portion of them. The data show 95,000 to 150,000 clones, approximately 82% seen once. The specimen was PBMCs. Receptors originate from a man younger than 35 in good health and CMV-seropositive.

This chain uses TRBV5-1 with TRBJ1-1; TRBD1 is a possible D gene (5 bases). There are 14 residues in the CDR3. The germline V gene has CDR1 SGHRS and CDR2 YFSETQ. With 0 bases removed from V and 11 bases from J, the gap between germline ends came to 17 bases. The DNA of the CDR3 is TGCGCCAGCAGCTTGGGGGGGGATTACCTAGGGGCTTTCTTT. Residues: CASSLGGDYLGAFF.

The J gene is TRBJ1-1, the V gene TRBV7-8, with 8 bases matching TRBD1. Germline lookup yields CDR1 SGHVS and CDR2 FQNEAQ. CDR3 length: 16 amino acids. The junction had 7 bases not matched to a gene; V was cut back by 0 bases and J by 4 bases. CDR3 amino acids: CASSLALQGARTEAFF. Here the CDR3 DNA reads TGTGCCAGCAGCTTAGCGTTGCAGGGGGCGCGCACTGAAGCTTTCTTT.

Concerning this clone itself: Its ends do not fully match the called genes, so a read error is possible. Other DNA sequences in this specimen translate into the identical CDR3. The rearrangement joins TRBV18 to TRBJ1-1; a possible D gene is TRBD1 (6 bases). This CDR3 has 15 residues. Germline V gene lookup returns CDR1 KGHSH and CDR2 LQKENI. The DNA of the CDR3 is TGTGCTAGCTTTCCTCAGGGGCCGGGGAACACTGAAGCTTTCTTT. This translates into CASFPQGPGNTEAFF.

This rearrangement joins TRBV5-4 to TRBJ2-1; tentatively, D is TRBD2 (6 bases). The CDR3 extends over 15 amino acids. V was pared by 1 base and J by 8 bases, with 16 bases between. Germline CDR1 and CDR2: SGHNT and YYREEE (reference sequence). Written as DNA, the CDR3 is TGTGCCAGCAGCTTGAGGATCGCTAGCGCCGATGAGCAGTTCTTC. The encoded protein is CASSLRIASADEQFF.

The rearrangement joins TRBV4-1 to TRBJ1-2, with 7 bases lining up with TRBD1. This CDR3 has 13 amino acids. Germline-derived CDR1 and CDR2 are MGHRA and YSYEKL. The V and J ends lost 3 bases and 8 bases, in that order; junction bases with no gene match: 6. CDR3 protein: CASSHRQGEGYTF. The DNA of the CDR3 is TGCGCCAGCAGCCACAGACAGGGAGAAGGCTACACCTTC.

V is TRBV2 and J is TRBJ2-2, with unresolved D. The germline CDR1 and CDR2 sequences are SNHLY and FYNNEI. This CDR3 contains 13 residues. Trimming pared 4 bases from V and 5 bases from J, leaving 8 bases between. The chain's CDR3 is CASSAEATGELFF. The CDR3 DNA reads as TGTGCCAGCAGTGCAGAAGCGACCGGGGAGCTGTTTTTT.

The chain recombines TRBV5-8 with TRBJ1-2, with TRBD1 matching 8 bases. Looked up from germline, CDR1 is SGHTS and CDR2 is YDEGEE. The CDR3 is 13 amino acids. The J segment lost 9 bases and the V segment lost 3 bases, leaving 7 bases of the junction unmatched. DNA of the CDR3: TGTGCCAGCAGCTCCGACAGGGGATCGAGCTACACCTTC. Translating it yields CASSSDRGSSYTF.

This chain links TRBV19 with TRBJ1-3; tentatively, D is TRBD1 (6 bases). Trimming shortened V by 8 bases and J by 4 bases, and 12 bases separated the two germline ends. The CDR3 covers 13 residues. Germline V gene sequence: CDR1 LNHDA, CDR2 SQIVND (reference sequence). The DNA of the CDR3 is TGTGCCAGTTTGGGGGGGCTCGGAAACACCATATATTTT. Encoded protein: CASLGGLGNTIYF.